The present TCR beta chain was sequenced within a study of CD8+CD57+ T cells in acquired aplastic anemia (dated by TCRdb to the late 2010s). Regarding the research as a whole: A mean of about 3 ug of DNA, ranging from roughly 0.2 to 27.4 ug, was extracted from sorted CD4+ and CD8+ cells. CD8+CD57+ expansion was defined as a frequency above the mean frequency observed in healthy subjects. The study at large found these results: Although 25 to 30 CD8+ CDR3 sequences were shared by patients and controls, these sequences appeared highly expressed in patients and within the immunodominant clones of patients. No significant difference in CD8+ Simpson's diversity was found between patients and healthy controls (P=0.060).

From the cysteine up to the phenylalanine, the CDR3 has a length of 14 residues. Solely the CDR3 DNA is kept, with 42 bases framed from the first base. The germline V gene supplies CDR1 MGHRA and CDR2 YSYEKL. V and J lose 4 bases and 1 base, and a span of 11 bases separates them. In this sample, this clonotype turned up many times. Its antigen remains unidentified. Nothing much larger sits one base from this clone, and base qualities are not available. Genomic DNA was used as template for profiling of TCR beta VDJ combinations and CDR3 sequences. An Illumina HiSeq 2000 was used for TCR repertoire sequencing. The authors' analysis ran thus. Repertoires were assessed using TRBV/TRBJ rearrangement plots, CDR3 size and DJ length profiles, and Simpson's diversity index. The most abundant DNA sequence in the deep sequencing data was taken as the immunodominant clone. CDR3 amino acid sequences were screened for sharing across subjects and were compared with published repertoires and the VDJdb database. In TCRdb, the public reads were trimmed at Q25 with fastp and aligned with MiXCR, with productive beta chains retained. Merged by CDR3 protein, the rows form single entries marked with the most common genes and DNA. It is TCRdb's table, rather than the study itself, that gives the V and J calls and clone size. This sample holds fewer than 200,000 distinct CDR3 sequences; roughly 50% were observed only once. Roughly 2% of the sample comes from the top ten.

Patients chosen for sequencing had shown expansion of CD8+CD57+ cells by flow cytometry. Severe acquired aplastic anemia was diagnosed in all patients according to International Study of Aplastic Anemia and Agranulocytosis and Camitta criteria. At the time blood was sampled, none of the patients had received any therapy. In this study, sorted CD4+ and CD8+ T cells from the blood of healthy subjects and of severe aplastic anemia patients had their TCR repertoires deep-sequenced. Patients were enrolled under clinicaltrials.gov protocols 00001620, 01623167, 00001397, 00071045, 00081523 and 00961064 in the USA. Ficoll-Paque density gradient centrifugation was used to isolate peripheral blood mononuclear cells. Before DNA extraction, CD4+ and CD8+ T cells were sorted by FACS or by magnetic beads.

The source is a human donor with aplastic anemia. The rearrangement combines TRBV4-1 with TRBJ2-7, and the D gene may be TRBD1, 5 bases matching. Sequencing was carried out using sorted CD4+, CD8+, or CD8+CD57+ T cells (not recorded which) from PBMCs. The nucleotide sequence is given as TGCGCCAGCAGCCTCCACAGGAATTCCTACGAGCAGTACTTC. Its translation is CASSLHRNSYEQYF.